A selection of T cell receptor beta chains follows, all from one sample in a study of cytomegalovirus exposure and HLA in healthy donors. Here immunoSEQ multiplex PCR was the method, and the copy in TCRdb shows in-frame clones only, minus some. Of some 200,000 clones listed, about 80% are singletons. The source material was PBMCs. All receptors come from a boy between 5 and 17 years old in good health and CMV-seronegative. The conserved cysteine and the conserved F or W are not part of the CDR3 here.

V: TRBV9
length: 13
J: TRBJ2-5
CDR3: ASSVGSGGRREQY

V: TRBV5-4
length: 12
J: TRBJ2-3
CDR3: ASSYRVGSDTQY

V: TRBV13
length: 14
J: TRBJ1-6
CDR3: ASSFAGQGDNSPLH

V: TRBV7-3
length: 12
J: TRBJ2-1
CDR3: ASSRSSGGNEQF

V: TRBV27
length: 14
J: TRBJ1-1
CDR3: ASSPNPYRGSSEAF

V: TRBV9
length: 14
J: TRBJ1-2
CDR3: ASSPRRDYSPYGYT

V: TRBV6-1
length: 12
J: TRBJ2-5
CDR3: ASSQTSTWETQY

V: TRBV18
length: 13
J: TRBJ2-7
CDR3: ASSPNSGQGDEQY

V: TRBV5-1
length: 12
J: TRBJ1-1
CDR3: ASSLASGLAEAF

V: TRBV2
length: 12
J: TRBJ2-2
CDR3: ASSGMRDTGELF

V: TRBV7-2
length: 10
J: TRBJ2-5
CDR3: ASSLGRETQY

V: TRBV13
length: 12
J: TRBJ2-5
CDR3: ASSFGLQGETQY

V: TRBV30
length: 12
J: TRBJ2-7
CDR3: AWSDAGLGYEQY

V: TRBV11-1
length: 16
J: TRBJ2-1
CDR3: ASSLDEGLEGPYNEQF

V: TRBV6-1
length: 13
J: TRBJ2-3
CDR3: ASSGGSGDTDTQY

V: TRBV5-4
length: 11
J: .
CDR3: ASSSGTLYEQY

V: TRBV30
length: 9
J: TRBJ1-1
CDR3: AWNSRGEAF

V: TRBV7-9
length: 13
J: TRBJ2-7
CDR3: ASSPIEVSSYEQY

V: TRBV6-5
length: 12
J: TRBJ2-1
CDR3: ASSYRESYNEQF

V: TRBV30
length: 13
J: TRBJ2-1
CDR3: AWSVGRGLLYEQF

V: TRBV4-3
length: 13
J: TRBJ2-5
CDR3: ASSQSGTRGETQY

V: TRBV10-3
length: 12
J: TRBJ1-6
CDR3: AISIDRDRTPLH

V: TRBV27
length: 12
J: TRBJ1-6
CDR3: ASSYDRVGSPLH

V: TRBV7-9
length: 13
J: TRBJ1-1
CDR3: ASSLEGQGNTEAF

V: TRBV2
length: 14
J: TRBJ1-1
CDR3: ASSPGLPPGGTEAF

V: TRBV9
length: 12
J: TRBJ2-4
CDR3: ASGATGGGNIQY

V: TRBV5-1
length: 12
J: TRBJ1-1
CDR3: ASSFGGADTEAF

V: TRBV6-6
length: 10
J: TRBJ1-1
CDR3: ASTPRGAEAF

V: TRBV6-5
length: 12
J: TRBJ2-1
CDR3: ASSWGQGSNEQF

V: TRBV18
length: 10
J: TRBJ2-5
CDR3: ASSYDGETQY

V: TRBV5-8
length: 12
J: TRBJ1-5
CDR3: ASSQGHPDRSQH

V: TRBV7-3
length: 12
J: TRBJ1-1
CDR3: ASSSQGPGTEAF

V: TRBV13
length: 14
J: TRBJ2-7
CDR3: ASSPSPDMADYEQY

V: TRBV29-1
length: 11
J: TRBJ1-1
CDR3: SVSVSGDTEAF

V: TRBV5-4
length: 12
J: TRBJ1-6
CDR3: ASSFLQGGSPLH

V: TRBV7-2
length: 10
J: TRBJ2-1
CDR3: ASSYQPGEQF

V: TRBV27
length: 13
J: TRBJ2-7
CDR3: ASSPPPAGSYEQY

V: TRBV4-3
length: 16
J: TRBJ2-7
CDR3: ASSQGTGGITLSYEQY

V: TRBV5-4
length: 13
J: TRBJ2-2
CDR3: ASRSTGLGTGELF

V: TRBV5-4
length: 12
J: TRBJ2-4
CDR3: ASSLAGGKNIQY

V: TRBV6-5
length: 12
J: TRBJ1-5
CDR3: ASSRGGPGQPQH

V: TRBV7-9
length: 14
J: TRBJ1-1
CDR3: ASSYIQGVGNTEAF

V: TRBV30
length: 11
J: TRBJ1-2
CDR3: AWKRQAVEGYT

V: TRBV4-3
length: 13
J: TRBJ2-7
CDR3: ASSQDWTGGDEQY

V: TRBV4-1
length: 12
J: TRBJ2-7
CDR3: ASSPPGQGDEQY

V: TRBV7-9
length: 10
J: TRBJ1-1
CDR3: GVQGAVTEAF

V: TRBV5-1
length: 13
J: TRBJ1-2
CDR3: ASSRGTGENCGYT

V: TRBV6-4
length: 11
J: TRBJ1-1
CDR3: ASSREMGTEAF

V: TRBV6-6
length: 13
J: TRBJ1-6
CDR3: AGSYSRDRASPLH

V: TRBV19
length: 10
J: TRBJ1-2
CDR3: ASSATGLGYT